This TCR beta chain was profiled in a study of cytomegalovirus exposure and HLA in healthy donors. Whole-study findings and limits: In presence/absence analyses, roughly uniform sequencing depth across donors was assumed.

PCR employed 60 Vbeta and 13 Jbeta primers. Original processing notes: Counted up in a later analysis, unique TCR beta chains came to about 83 million, with 9.5 million to 13 million shared. Method: immunoSEQ multiplex PCR; TCRdb's copy keeps in-frame clones and lacks some. D and trimming were read from the DNA, whereas the V and J calls and clone size are those reported in that table. The sample contains approximately 180,000 clones, 75% to 85% of which appear only once. CDR1 MDHEN and CDR2 SYDVKM come from the germline V gene. The CDR3 is 16 residues long. With 7 bases removed from V and 4 bases from J, the gap between germline ends came to 19 bases. On this clone itself: The antigen is undetermined.

The sequenced sample consisted of PBMCs. The sequence derives from a woman aged 60-75 years in good health and CMV-seropositive. V usage is TRBV28 and J usage is TRBJ1-4; possible D gene TRBD1, 6 bases. The CDR3 DNA follows: TGTGCCAGCACTTCTGGGGGGGGCAGAGTTAATGAAAAACTGTTTTTT. Encoded protein: CASTSGGGRVNEKLFF.